The 12 T cell receptor beta chains listed next were all sequenced from one sample in a study of blood T cell repertoires in COVID-19. Here immunoSEQ multiplex PCR was the method, and the copy in TCRdb shows in-frame clones only, minus some. Among fewer than 200,000 clones, 75% to 90% were seen once, and the ten largest hold approximately 4%. The sequenced material came from PBMCs or T cells enriched from blood (not recorded which). These receptors all come from a woman between 50 and 59 years old who had recovered from COVID-19.

This chain joins TRBV18 and TRBJ1-1; 9 positions match TRBD1. This CDR3 is 15 amino acids long. The ends lost 8 bases at V and 0 bases at J; junction bases unmatched: 7. Germline-derived CDR1 and CDR2 are KGHSH and LQKENI. The CDR3 coding sequence is TGTGCCAGCCCAGGGGGACAGGGCATGAACACTGAAGCTTTCTTT. Residues: CASPGGQGMNTEAFF.

The V call is TRBV18, the J call TRBJ2-1; possible D gene TRBD2, 6 bases. The CDR3 runs 13 residues. The germline gives CDR1 KGHSH, CDR2 LQKENI. Trimming left V 3 bases short and J 15 bases short, with 18 bases between. CDR3 loop: CASSPGGVQWRFF. As DNA, the CDR3 is TGTGCCAGCTCACCGGGCGGGGTCCAATGGCGGTTCTTC.

CDR3 in amino acids: CASSLGVTDYEQYV. The CDR3 region has the DNA TGCGCCAGCAGCTTGGGGGTAACAGATTACGAGCAGTACGTC. This rearrangement joins TRBV5-1 to TRBJ2-7; D not resolved. Trimming took off 0 bases at V and 4 bases at J, with 11 bases between the two ends. The CDR3 is 14 residues long. Germline CDR1 SGHRS, CDR2 YFSETQ.

This clone has more than one count but fewer than ten. The V gene is TRBV5-1, the J gene TRBJ1-1, with TRBD1 matching over 7 bases. V gave up 2 bases and J gave up 1 base; unmatched junction bases: 8. Germline CDR1 reads SGHRS; CDR2 reads YFSETQ. The CDR3 contains 16 residues. CDR3 in amino acids: CASSFTPGGRNTEAFF. In DNA, the CDR3 is TGCGCCAGCAGCTTTACTCCAGGGGGTCGGAACACTGAAGCTTTCTTT.

CDR3 sequence reads: CASSQDGQGVEKLFF. CDR3 nucleotides: TGTGCCAGCAGCCAAGATGGGCAGGGCGTCGAAAAACTGTTTTTT. This rearrangement joins TRBV3-1 (or the pseudogene TRBV3-2) to TRBJ1-4, with a tentative D call TRBD1 (5 bases). Germline V gene lookup returns CDR1 LGHDT and CDR2 YNNKEL (reference sequence). V lost 0 bases to trimming and J lost 8 bases, with 13 bases between them. The CDR3 length is 15 residues.

In nucleotides, the CDR3 is TGTGCCATCACGACTAGCGGGAGGGGGAATGAGCAGTTCTTC. The encoded protein is CAITTSGRGNEQFF. The V and J genes are TRBV2 and TRBJ2-1, with TRBD2 matching over 14 bases. Germline-derived CDR1 and CDR2 are SNHLY and FYNNEI. The CDR3 totals 14 residues. Trimming removed 10 bases from V and 7 bases from J; junction bases left unmatched: 6.

The J gene is TRBJ2-5, the V gene TRBV6-5; weak D call: TRBD2 (5 bases). The CDR3 sequence is 14 residues long. Germline lookup yields CDR1 MNHEY and CDR2 SVGAGI. V gave up 5 bases and J gave up 5 bases, with 15 bases separating them. CDR3 DNA: TGTGCCAGCAGTCGACGGACTCGGGTGGAGACCCAGTACTTC. It yields the protein CASSRRTRVETQYF.

The chain carries TRBV11-2 and TRBJ2-1, with 9 bases that match TRBD2. Looked up from germline, CDR1 is SGHAT and CDR2 is FQNNGV. This CDR3 contains 15 residues. V was pared by 6 bases and J by 7 bases, with 10 bases of the junction left unmatched. CDR3 sequence reads: CASSSFSGSKNEQFF. DNA for the CDR3: TGTGCCAGCAGTTCTTTTAGCGGGAGTAAAAATGAGCAGTTCTTC.

The rearrangement uses TRBV4-1 and TRBJ2-7; 7 positions match TRBD2. Germline CDR1 reads MGHRA; CDR2 reads YSYEKL. The CDR3 loop spans 15 amino acids. After removal of 2 bases from V and 3 bases from J, the junction contained 7 bases not matched to a gene. CDR3 protein: CASSQTQGGYYEQYV. The CDR3 DNA reads as TGCGCCAGCAGCCAAACCCAGGGAGGGTACTACGAGCAGTACGTC.

This rearrangement joins TRBV7-9 to TRBJ2-3; 8 bases are shared with TRBD1. CDR1 is SEHNR, CDR2 FQNEAQ, per germline (reference sequence). The ends lost 5 bases at V and 5 bases at J; junction bases unmatched: 6. The CDR3 is made up of 14 amino acids. CDR3 bases: TGTGCCAGCAGCCTCGGACAGGGTAAAGATACGCAGTATTTT. Protein product: CASSLGQGKDTQYF.

The chain has TRBV6-4 and TRBJ2-1, with D possibly TRBD1 on 5 matching bases. The V gene's germline CDR1 is MRHNA and CDR2 SNTAGT. Trimming cost V 2 bases and J 9 bases, with 11 bases left between them. The CDR3 is 13 residues long. This chain's CDR3 is CASSDTGLREQFF. The DNA for the CDR3 is TGTGCCAGCAGTGACACAGGCCTCCGTGAGCAGTTCTTC.

This chain joins TRBV5-6 and TRBJ1-2; TRBD1 matches 11 bases. This CDR3 spans 13 amino acids. Germline CDR1 SGHDT, CDR2 YYEEEE. V shed 3 bases and J 13 bases; nucleotides not matched to a gene: 8. The CDR3 DNA follows: TGTGCCAGCAGCTGGGGGACAGGGGGTGTTGGCACCTTC. Encoded protein: CASSWGTGGVGTF. Supplemented by reference TRBV5-6 and TRBJ1-2, the full variable domain reads DAGVTQSPTHLIKTRGQQVTLRCSPKSGHDTVSWYQQALGQGPQFIFQYYEEEERQRGNFPDRFSGHQFPNYSSELNVNALLLGDSALYLCASSWGTGGVGTFGSGTRLTVV.